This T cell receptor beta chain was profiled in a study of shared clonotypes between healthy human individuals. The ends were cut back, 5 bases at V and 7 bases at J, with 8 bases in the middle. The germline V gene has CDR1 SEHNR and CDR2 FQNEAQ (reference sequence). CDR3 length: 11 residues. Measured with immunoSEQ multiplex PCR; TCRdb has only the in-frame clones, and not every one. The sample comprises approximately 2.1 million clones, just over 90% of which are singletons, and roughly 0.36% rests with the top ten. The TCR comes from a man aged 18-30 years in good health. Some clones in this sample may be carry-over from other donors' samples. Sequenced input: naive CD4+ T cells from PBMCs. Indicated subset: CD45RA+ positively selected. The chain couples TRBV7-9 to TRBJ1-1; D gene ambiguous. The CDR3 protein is CASSVTSEAFF. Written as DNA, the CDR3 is TGTGCCAGCAGCGTTACTAGTGAAGCTTTCTTT.